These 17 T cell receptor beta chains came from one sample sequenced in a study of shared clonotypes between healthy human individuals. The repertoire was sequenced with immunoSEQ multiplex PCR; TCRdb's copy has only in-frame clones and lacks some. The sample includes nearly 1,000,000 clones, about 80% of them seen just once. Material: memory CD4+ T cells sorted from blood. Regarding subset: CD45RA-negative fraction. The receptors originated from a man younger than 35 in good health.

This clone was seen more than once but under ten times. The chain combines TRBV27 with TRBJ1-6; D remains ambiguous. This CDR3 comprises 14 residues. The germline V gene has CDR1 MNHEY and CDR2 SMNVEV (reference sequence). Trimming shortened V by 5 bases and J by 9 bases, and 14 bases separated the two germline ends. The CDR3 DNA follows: TGTGCCAGCAGTCCTCTCCTGGAGGGTTCACCCCTCCACTTT. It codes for CASSPLLEGSPLHF.

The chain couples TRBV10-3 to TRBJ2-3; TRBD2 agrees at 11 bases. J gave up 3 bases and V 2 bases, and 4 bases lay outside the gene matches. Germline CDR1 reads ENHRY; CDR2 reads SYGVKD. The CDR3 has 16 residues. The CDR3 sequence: CAISEASGGMTDTQYF. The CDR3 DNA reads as TGTGCCATCAGTGAGGCTAGCGGGGGGATGACAGATACGCAGTATTTT.

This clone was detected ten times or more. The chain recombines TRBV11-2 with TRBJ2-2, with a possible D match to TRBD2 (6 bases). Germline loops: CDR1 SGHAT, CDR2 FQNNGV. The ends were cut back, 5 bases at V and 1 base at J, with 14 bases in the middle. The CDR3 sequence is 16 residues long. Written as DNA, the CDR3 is TGTGCCAGCAGCACCCGCACAGCGGGGAACACCGGGGAGCTGTTTTTT. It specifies CASSTRTAGNTGELFF.

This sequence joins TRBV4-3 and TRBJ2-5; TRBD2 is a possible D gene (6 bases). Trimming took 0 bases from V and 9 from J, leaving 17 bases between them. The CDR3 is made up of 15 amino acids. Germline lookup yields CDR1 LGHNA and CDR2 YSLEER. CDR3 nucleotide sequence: TGCGCCAGCAGCCAAGATATCACTAGCCCTCGCGCCCAGTACTTC. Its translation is CASSQDITSPRAQYF.

The CDR3 reads CASTGLAGGTGELFF. In nucleotides, the CDR3 is TGTGCCAGCACTGGACTAGCAGGAGGCACCGGGGAGCTGTTTTTT. The rearrangement links TRBV19 to TRBJ2-2; 8 bases agree with TRBD2. J lost 4 bases, V lost 9 bases, and 10 bases had no gene match. The germline CDR1 and CDR2 sequences are LNHDA and SQIVND (reference sequence). The CDR3 covers 15 residues.

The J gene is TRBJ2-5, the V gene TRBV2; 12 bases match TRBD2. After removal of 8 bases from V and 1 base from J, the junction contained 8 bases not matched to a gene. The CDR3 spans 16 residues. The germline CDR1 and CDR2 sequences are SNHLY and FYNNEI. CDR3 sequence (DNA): TGTGCCAGCCGGACTAGCGGGGTAGGGCGCCAAGAGACCCAGTACTTC. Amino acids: CASRTSGVGRQETQYF.

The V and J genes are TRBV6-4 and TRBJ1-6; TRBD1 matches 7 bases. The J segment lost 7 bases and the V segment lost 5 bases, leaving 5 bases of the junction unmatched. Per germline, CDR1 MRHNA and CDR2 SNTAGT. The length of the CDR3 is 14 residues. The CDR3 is CASSLTGDNSPLHF. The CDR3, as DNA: TGTGCCAGCAGTTTAACAGGGGACAATTCACCCCTCCACTTT.

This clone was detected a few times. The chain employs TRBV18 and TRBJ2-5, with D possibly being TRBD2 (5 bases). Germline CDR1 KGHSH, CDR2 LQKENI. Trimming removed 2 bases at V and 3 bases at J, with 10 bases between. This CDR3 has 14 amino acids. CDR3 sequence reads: CASSPLATKETQYF. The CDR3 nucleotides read TGTGCCAGCTCACCATTAGCGACTAAAGAGACCCAGTACTTC.

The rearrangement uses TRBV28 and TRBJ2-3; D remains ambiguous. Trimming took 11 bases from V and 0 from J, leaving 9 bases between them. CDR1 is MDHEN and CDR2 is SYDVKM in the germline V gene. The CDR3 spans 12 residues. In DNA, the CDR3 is TGTGCCTGGCGTGGGAGCACAGATACGCAGTATTTT. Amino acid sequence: CAWRGSTDTQYF.

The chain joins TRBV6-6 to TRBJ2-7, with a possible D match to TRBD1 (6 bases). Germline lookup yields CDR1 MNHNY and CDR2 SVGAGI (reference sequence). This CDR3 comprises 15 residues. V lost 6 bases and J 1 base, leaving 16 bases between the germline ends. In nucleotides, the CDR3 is TGTGCCAGCAGCTACCGGGACAACCTTTCCTACGAGCAGTACTTC. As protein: CASSYRDNLSYEQYF.

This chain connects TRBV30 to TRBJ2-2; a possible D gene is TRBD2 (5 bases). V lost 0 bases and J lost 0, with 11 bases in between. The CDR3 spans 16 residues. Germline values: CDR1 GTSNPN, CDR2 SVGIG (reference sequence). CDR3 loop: CAWSVNLAANTGELFF. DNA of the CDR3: TGTGCCTGGAGTGTAAATCTAGCTGCGAACACCGGGGAGCTGTTTTTT.

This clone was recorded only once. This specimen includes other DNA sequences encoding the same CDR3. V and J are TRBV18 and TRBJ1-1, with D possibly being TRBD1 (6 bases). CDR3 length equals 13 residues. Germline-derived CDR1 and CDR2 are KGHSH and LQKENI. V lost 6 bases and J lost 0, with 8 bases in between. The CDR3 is CASSGGMNTEAFF. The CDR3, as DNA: TGTGCCAGCTCCGGGGGCATGAACACTGAAGCTTTCTTT. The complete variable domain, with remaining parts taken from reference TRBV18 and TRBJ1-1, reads NAGVMQNPRHLVRRRGQEARLRCSPMKGHSHVYWYRQLPEEGLKFMVYLQKENIIDESGMPKERFSAEFPKEGPSILRIQQVVRGDSAAYFCASSGGMNTEAFFGQGTRLTVV.

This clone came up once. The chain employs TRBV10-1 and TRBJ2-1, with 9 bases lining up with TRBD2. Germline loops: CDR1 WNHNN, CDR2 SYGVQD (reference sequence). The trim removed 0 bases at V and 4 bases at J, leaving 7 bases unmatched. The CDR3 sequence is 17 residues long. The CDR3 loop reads CASSESGREGRYNEQFF. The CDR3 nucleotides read TGCGCCAGCAGTGAGTCGGGGCGGGAGGGCCGTTACAATGAGCAGTTCTTC.

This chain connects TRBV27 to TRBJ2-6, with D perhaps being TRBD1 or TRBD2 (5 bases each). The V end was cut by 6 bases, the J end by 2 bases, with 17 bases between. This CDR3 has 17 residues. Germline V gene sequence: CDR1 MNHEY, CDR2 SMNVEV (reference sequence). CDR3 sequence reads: CASSPGAVLPGANVLTF. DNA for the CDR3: TGTGCCAGCAGCCCCGGGGCTGTCTTACCTGGGGCCAACGTCCTGACTTTC.

The CDR3 bases are TGTGCCACCATATCAGGGGGCGCAGGCAAAAACATTCAGTACTTC. Translating gives CATISGGAGKNIQYF. The chain carries TRBV6-1 and TRBJ2-4, with 8 bases lining up with TRBD1. The germline V gene encodes CDR1 MNHNS and CDR2 SASEGT. The V gene end was trimmed by 10 bases and the J gene end by 3 bases; junction bases not matched to a gene: 11. This CDR3 is 15 amino acids long.

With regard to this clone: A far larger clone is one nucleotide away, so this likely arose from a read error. The CDR3, as DNA: TGTGCCGGCAGCGTAGGTCTTAGCCAAGAGACCCAGTACTTC. Its protein product is CAGSVGLSQETQYF. The chain combines TRBV9 with TRBJ2-5; D unclear. This CDR3 contains 14 residues. Looked up from germline, CDR1 is SGDLS and CDR2 is YYNGEE.

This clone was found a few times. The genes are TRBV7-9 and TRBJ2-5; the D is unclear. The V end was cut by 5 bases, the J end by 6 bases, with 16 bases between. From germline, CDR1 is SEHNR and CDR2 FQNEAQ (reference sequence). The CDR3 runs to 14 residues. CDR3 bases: TGTGCCAGCAGCCCTAGTGCCGCGACTCAGACCCAGTACTTC. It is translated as CASSPSAATQTQYF.